This TCR beta chain was sequenced during a study of shared clonotypes between healthy human individuals. The overall study: Per donor, CD8 memory used one plate, CD8 naive used two, CD4 memory used three and CD4 naive used three.

CDR3 length: 10 residues. Trimming took off 6 bases at V and 5 bases at J, with 6 bases between the two ends. Germline CDR1 is DFQATT and CDR2 is SNEGSKA (reference sequence). In the source study's methods: With immunoSEQ giving junction-only sequences and no quality scores, filtering differed. Sequencing used immunoSEQ multiplex PCR; TCRdb keeps in-frame clones, though not all of them. The V and J calls and clone size are taken from that table; D and trimming were inferred from the DNA. Of 900,000 to 1,200,000 clones listed, roughly 74% were seen once; the top ten hold 0.55% to 0.7%. Sequencing used memory CD4+ T cells from PBMCs. The subset: CD45RA-negative fraction. The genes are TRBV20-1 and TRBJ2-3; D remains ambiguous. The sequence came from a man aged 18 to 29 in good health. Some clones in this sample may be carry-over from other donors' samples. The CDR3 region has the DNA TGCAGTGCCCCCATAGATACGCAGTATTTT. It encodes CSAPIDTQYF.